The rows below give T cell receptor beta chains drawn from one sample of a study of vaccination and CD4 T cells after COVID-19. TCRdb called the PCR reads again in MiXCR, with one record for every CDR3 protein. The table shows fewer than 15,000 distinct CDR3 sequences, with roughly 45% occurring only once. The antigens for these receptors are not known. This material consisted of CD4+ T cells from blood, cultured in vitro, taken after SARS-CoV-2 vaccination. These receptor sequences come from a human donor who had recovered from COVID-19. Each CDR3 is given with its conserved first and last residue. The order of the fields is J gene, V gene, D gene, CDR3 length, clone size, CDR3 protein, CDR3 DNA. The D gene is left open where the match is weak. The listing skips clone size in some rows; elsewhere it reads once, few, many or a size class.

TRBJ1-2	TRBV18	NA	14	few	CASSPGRDFYGYTF	TGTGCCAGCTCACCAGGCAGGGATTTTTATGGCTACACCTTC
TRBJ1-2	TRBV18	TRBD1	15	once	CASSLTGVANYGYTF	TGTGCCAGCTCCCTCACAGGGGTAGCTAACTATGGCTACACCTTC
TRBJ1-4	TRBV19	TRBD1	16	NA	CASSNRGLATNEKLFF	TGTGCCAGTAGTAACAGGGGACTAGCAACTAATGAAAAACTGTTTTTT
TRBJ2-3	TRBV7-3	NA	14	NA	CASSFGESTDTQYF	TGTGCCAGCAGCTTTGGGGAGAGCACAGATACGCAGTATTTT
TRBJ2-5	TRBV11-2	TRBD2	17	few	CASSLEVAGGGEETQYF	TGTGCCAGCAGCTTAGAAGTGGCGGGAGGAGGGGAAGAGACCCAGTACTTC
TRBJ1-5	TRBV10-3	TRBD1	16	NA	CAISERDRGSNQPQHF	TGTGCCATCAGTGAGCGGGACAGGGGGAGCAATCAGCCCCAGCATTTT
TRBJ2-1	TRBV20-1	TRBD2	16	few	CSPMPRGAGGYNEQFF	TGCAGTCCAATGCCCAGGGGAGCGGGAGGCTACAATGAGCAGTTCTTC
TRBJ1-1	TRBV19	TRBD1	16	NA	CASSIDRTGVDTEAFF	TGTGCCAGTAGTATAGACCGAACAGGGGTAGACACTGAAGCTTTCTTT
TRBJ2-5	TRBV19	TRBD1	17	NA	CASSPTGTGGVQETQYF	TGTGCCAGTAGTCCTACCGGGACAGGGGGCGTACAAGAGACCCAGTACTTC
TRBJ2-4	TRBV4-1	TRBD1	18	NA	CASSLGQGQGEAKNIQYF	TGCGCCAGCAGCCTCGGACAGGGGCAAGGGGAGGCCAAAAACATTCAGTACTTC
TRBJ2-1	TRBV7-2	NA	16	NA	CASSLQSSHSYNEQFF	TGTGCCAGCAGCTTACAATCTAGCCACTCCTACAATGAGCAGTTCTTC
TRBJ1-2	TRBV6-2/TRBV6-3	NA	11	NA	CASSYFAGYTF	TGTGCCAGCAGTTACTTTGCCGGCTACACCTTC
TRBJ2-3	TRBV6-1	NA	15	NA	CASRESPGRTDTQYF	TGTGCCAGCCGTGAATCCCCAGGGCGCACAGATACGCAGTATTTT
TRBJ1-1	TRBV12-2	NA	11	once	CASRLGTEAFF	TGTGCAAGTCGGTTAGGCACTGAAGCTTTCTTT
TRBJ1-6	TRBV19	TRBD1	14	NA	CASSTGTVNSPLHF	TGTGCCAGTAGTACCGGGACAGTAAATTCACCCCTCCACTTT
TRBJ2-5	TRBV28	NA	14	few	CASSLTQGLGTQYF	TGTGCCAGCAGTCTAACTCAGGGATTAGGGACCCAGTACTTC
TRBJ1-5	TRBV6-1	TRBD1	13	NA	CASSNRGRQPQHF	TGTGCCAGCAGCAACAGGGGGCGGCAGCCCCAGCATTTT
TRBJ1-5	TRBV20-1	NA	18	NA	CSASKAPTGFVGNQPQHF	TGCAGTGCTAGTAAGGCCCCAACAGGGTTTGTAGGCAATCAGCCCCAGCATTTT
TRBJ2-3	TRBV19	NA	14	NA	CASSIDRDTDTQYF	TGTGCCAGTAGTATAGATCGGGACACAGATACGCAGTATTTT
TRBJ2-7	TRBV20-1	NA	10	NA	CSASLEEQYF	TGCAGTGCTAGTTTGGAAGAGCAGTACTTC
TRBJ2-3	TRBV28	NA	12	NA	CASRAGIDTQYF	TGTGCCTCCAGGGCCGGGATAGATACGCAGTATTTT
TRBJ1-2	TRBV18	NA	12	NA	CASSPPASGYTF	TGTGCCAGCTCACCACCGGCCTCTGGCTACACCTTC
TRBJ2-1	TRBV20-1	NA	13	medium-sized	CSARVPWHNEQFF	TGCAGTGCTAGAGTACCCTGGCACAATGAGCAGTTCTTC
TRBJ2-2	TRBV7-9	NA	15	NA	CASSLGHPRTGELFF	TGTGCCAGCAGCTTGGGGCACCCACGCACCGGGGAGCTGTTTTTT
TRBJ1-5	TRBV6-1	NA	13	few	CAIADGLHQPQHF	TGTGCCATTGCGGACGGCCTCCATCAGCCCCAGCATTTT
TRBJ2-7	TRBV20-1	NA	13	NA	CSARDVVSYEQYF	TGCAGTGCTAGAGACGTCGTCTCCTACGAGCAGTACTTC
TRBJ2-7	TRBV15	TRBD2	16	few	CATRDGGVGLSYEQYF	TGTGCCACCAGGGATGGGGGGGTCGGGCTCTCCTACGAGCAGTACTTC
TRBJ1-6	TRBV2	NA	15	few	CASFGQSSYNSPLHF	TGTGCCAGCTTCGGACAGAGCTCCTATAATTCACCCCTCCACTTT
TRBJ2-3	TRBV6-2/TRBV6-3	TRBD2	16	once	CASRYIAGVGPDTQYF	TGTGCCAGCAGGTATATAGCGGGAGTTGGTCCAGATACGCAGTATTTT
TRBJ2-3	TRBV20-1	NA	13	few	CSARGSGTDTQYF	TGCAGTGCTAGAGGAAGCGGGACAGATACGCAGTATTTT
TRBJ2-5	TRBV10-2	NA	12	NA	CASSALGETQYF	TGCGCCAGCAGTGCCCTTGGAGAGACCCAGTACTTC
TRBJ2-2	TRBV7-9	NA	16	few	CASSLDGTAIPGELFF	TGTGCCAGCAGCTTAGACGGGACGGCGATCCCGGGGGAGCTGTTTTTT
TRBJ2-2	TRBV11-3	TRBD2	14	few	CASSLAGGTGELFF	TGTGCCAGCAGCTTAGCGGGAGGGACCGGGGAGCTGTTTTTT
TRBJ1-2	TRBV19	NA	16	few	CASRSDRGRGRHGYTF	TGTGCCAGTAGATCGGACAGAGGACGGGGGAGGCATGGCTACACCTTC
TRBJ1-2	TRBV7-2	NA	13	few	CASSLGRFDGYTF	TGTGCCAGCAGCTTAGGACGGTTCGATGGCTACACCTTC
TRBJ2-2	TRBV6-2/TRBV6-3	NA	13	NA	CASNAGETGELFF	TGTGCCAGCAACGCGGGTGAAACCGGGGAGCTGTTTTTT
TRBJ2-7	TRBV18	NA	13	NA	CASSRDIGYEQYF	TGTGCCAGCTCACGGGACATCGGATACGAGCAGTACTTC
TRBJ2-7	TRBV6-4	NA	13	NA	CASSDSRGYEQYF	TGTGCCAGCAGTGACTCACGGGGCTACGAGCAGTACTTC
TRBJ2-5	TRBV30	NA	11	NA	CAWSVGGTQYF	TGTGCCTGGAGTGTGGGGGGGACCCAGTACTTC
TRBJ2-7	TRBV2	TRBD1	14	few	CASKEGQGFNEQYF	TGTGCCAGTAAAGAGGGACAGGGGTTCAACGAGCAGTACTTC
TRBJ2-3	TRBV11-2	NA	13	NA	CASSSTSQDTQYF	TGTGCCAGCAGCTCGACGTCGCAAGATACGCAGTATTTT
TRBJ2-2	TRBV20-1	TRBD1	17	few	CSADPGTGASNTGELFF	TGCAGTGCTGATCCCGGGACAGGGGCCTCAAACACCGGGGAGCTGTTTTTT
TRBJ2-5	TRBV2	NA	10	NA	CASKTETQYF	TGTGCCAGTAAAACGGAGACCCAGTACTTC
TRBJ2-7	TRBV7-3	TRBD2	15	NA	CASSLLAGGSHDQYF	TGTGCCAGCAGCTTATTAGCGGGAGGGTCCCACGATCAGTACTTC
TRBJ2-1	TRBV20-1	TRBD2	15	NA	CSARDGLAGGDEQFF	TGCAGTGCTAGAGATGGACTAGCCGGAGGGGATGAGCAGTTCTTC
TRBJ1-5	TRBV7-2	TRBD1	15	few	CASSAGTALNQPQHF	TGTGCCAGCAGCGCCGGGACAGCCCTCAATCAGCCCCAGCATTTT
TRBJ2-7	TRBV7-2	TRBD2	18	NA	CASSLVGLAGGLGYEQYF	TGTGCCAGCAGCTTGGTCGGGCTAGCGGGAGGACTAGGCTACGAGCAGTACTTC
TRBJ2-5	TRBV12-3/TRBV12-4	TRBD1	13	NA	CASTLGDRGTQYF	TGTGCCAGCACGCTCGGGGACAGGGGAACCCAGTACTTC
TRBJ1-5	TRBV12-3/TRBV12-4	NA	16	NA	CASSLSGERSNQPQHF	TGTGCCAGCAGTTTGTCAGGGGAGCGCAGCAATCAGCCCCAGCATTTT
TRBJ2-7	TRBV28	NA	14	NA	CASSLLDEEYEQYF	TGTGCCAGCAGTTTACTCGACGAAGAGTACGAGCAGTACTTC
TRBJ1-5	TRBV14	NA	13	few	CASSQGINQPQHF	TGTGCCAGCAGCCAAGGGATCAATCAGCCCCAGCATTTT